The 20 T cell receptor beta chains presented below share a single source sample, sequenced in a study of shared clonotypes between healthy human individuals. Repertoires were generated with immunoSEQ multiplex PCR, while TCRdb's copy carries only in-frame clones and drops some. The sample holds around 88,000 clones, about 70% seen once. The sequenced sample consisted of memory CD8+ T cells sorted from blood. The subset is: CD45RO+ cells pooled with CCR7-negative TemRA cells. The receptors shown here come from a man aged 25 to 40 in good health.

The rearrangement joins TRBV6-1 to TRBJ2-3; tentatively, D is TRBD1 (5 bases). Germline V gene data show CDR1 as MNHNS and CDR2 as SASEGT. CDR3 length: 15 residues. Trimming removed 1 base at V and 4 bases at J, with 12 bases between. CDR3 DNA: TGTGCCAGCAGTGAAGTCCAGGGCGGTCCAGATACGCAGTATTTT. It yields the protein CASSEVQGGPDTQYF.

The V call is TRBV27, the J call TRBJ1-2; tentative D call: TRBD1 (6 bases). The CDR3 totals 13 residues. Germline CDR1 reads MNHEY; CDR2 reads SMNVEV (reference sequence). V was cut by 5 bases and J by 3 bases, with 10 bases left in between. CDR3 DNA sequence: TGTGCCAGCAGTCGCCAGGGGCACTATGGCTACACCTTC. The encoded protein is CASSRQGHYGYTF.

CDR3 amino acids: CASSSIRGNTEAFF. The CDR3 bases are TGTGCCAGCAGCTCAATCAGGGGGAACACTGAAGCTTTCTTT. This rearrangement joins TRBV7-8 to TRBJ1-1; TRBD1 is a possible D gene (6 bases). This CDR3 contains 14 residues. Looked up from germline, CDR1 is SGHVS and CDR2 is FQNEAQ. V was pared by 4 bases and J by 1 base, with 10 bases between.

CDR3 amino acids: CASTAQEISGNTIYF. DNA of the CDR3: TGTGCCAGCACCGCACAGGAGATTTCTGGAAACACCATATATTTT. The gene calls are TRBV25-1 and TRBJ1-3; possibly TRBD1 for D (5 bases). V was cut by 7 bases and J by 1 base, with 14 bases left in between. The CDR3 is 15 amino acids. Germline V gives CDR1 MGHDK, CDR2 SYGVNS.

The chain couples TRBV11-2 to TRBJ2-7; TRBD1 aligns across 8 bases. The germline CDR1 and CDR2 sequences are SGHAT and FQNNGV. CDR3 length equals 14 residues. V dropped 5 bases and J dropped 0; count of bases not matched to a gene: 3. The CDR3 DNA reads TGTGCCAGCAGCCAACAGGGGGGCTCCTACGAGCAGTACTTC. Its translation: CASSQQGGSYEQYF.

The V gene is TRBV27, the J gene TRBJ2-7, with unresolved D. CDR1 and CDR2 from the germline V gene are MNHEY and SMNVEV (reference sequence). Trimming left V 0 bases short and J 3 bases short, with 9 bases between. The CDR3 totals 14 residues. The CDR3 coding sequence is TGTGCCAGCAGTTTATCAGGACCCTACTACGAGCAGTACTTC. Its translation is CASSLSGPYYEQYF.

The chain recombines TRBV21-1 with TRBJ2-7; no DNA check was done on the table's D call, TRBD1. TRBV21-1 is a recognized pseudogene. The CDR3 loop spans 18 amino acids. The chain's CDR3 is CARPSDPRGEGLSCEQYF. CDR3 nucleotide sequence: TGTGCCAGACCCTCGGATCCCAGGGGCGAAGGACTTAGCTGCGAGCAGTACTTC.

This clone appeared a few times. The chain has TRBV19 and TRBJ2-7; 10 bases line up with TRBD2. Looked up from germline, CDR1 is LNHDA and CDR2 is SQIVND (reference sequence). This CDR3 region has 14 residues. V was clipped by 6 bases and J by 2 bases; unmatched bases: 4. The CDR3 loop is CASRRTSGTYEQYF. The CDR3 nucleotides are TGTGCCAGTAGGAGGACTAGCGGAACCTACGAGCAGTACTTC.

Of note for this clone: A much more abundant neighbour one base away suggests this may be a read error. The identical CDR3 is also encoded by other nucleotide sequences in the sample. The chain links TRBV28 to TRBJ2-7; D is possibly TRBD1 (6 bases). The CDR3 extends over 13 amino acids. V lost 6 bases to trimming and J lost 3 bases, with 12 bases between them. CDR1 is MDHEN and CDR2 is SYDVKM in the germline V gene. The CDR3 DNA reads TGTGCCAGCAGACCGGGACACCTCTACGAGCAGTACTTC. It encodes CASRPGHLYEQYF.

This chain connects TRBV27 to TRBJ2-3, with 7 positions matching TRBD2. CDR1 is MNHEY, CDR2 SMNVEV, per germline (reference sequence). The CDR3 length is 14 residues. V lost 4 bases to trimming and J lost 3 bases; unmatched junction nucleotides: 4. CDR3 nucleotides: TGTGCCAGCAGTTCGACGCGGGGGACAGATACGCAGTATTTT. This codes for CASSSTRGTDTQYF.

V gene TRBV5-5 combines with J gene TRBJ1-3, with D hard to call. V was clipped by 0 bases and J by 3 bases, with 7 bases between them. From germline, CDR1 is SGHKS and CDR2 YYEKEE (reference sequence). This CDR3 comprises 14 residues. CDR3 DNA sequence: TGTGCCAGCAGCTTGGACAGTTTTGGAAACACCATATATTTT. It specifies CASSLDSFGNTIYF.

The rearrangement links TRBV6-1 to TRBJ2-3, with 7 bases identical to TRBD1. The CDR3 contains 15 residues. Looked up from germline, CDR1 is MNHNS and CDR2 is SASEGT. V dropped 5 bases and J dropped 4; count of bases not matched to a gene: 9. The CDR3 DNA reads TGTGCCAGCAGTAAGGGAGAGACAGGGCCAGATACGCAGTATTTT. This encodes CASSKGETGPDTQYF.

This clone showed up many times. V is TRBV4-2 and J is TRBJ2-2; D is undetermined. The CDR3 runs to 15 residues. Trimming took off 4 bases at V and 0 bases at J, with 9 bases between the two ends. CDR1 and CDR2 (germline): LGHNA, YNFKEQ. CDR3 loop: CASSPGLANTGELFF. The CDR3 DNA reads as TGTGCCAGCAGCCCGGGTTTAGCGAACACCGGGGAGCTGTTTTTT.

This clone showed up just a few times. The chain links TRBV9 to TRBJ1-2, with a possible D match to TRBD1 (6 bases). V was cut by 4 bases and J by 5 bases, with 18 bases left in between. Germline-derived CDR1 and CDR2 are SGDLS and YYNGEE. This CDR3 is 15 amino acids long. The CDR3: CASSIRTETQYGYTF. CDR3 in DNA: TGTGCCAGCAGCATTCGGACAGAGACTCAATATGGCTACACCTTC.

The chain links TRBV27 to TRBJ2-2; possibly TRBD1 for D (5 bases). Trimming cost V 6 bases and J 5 bases, with 13 bases left between them. This CDR3 spans 14 amino acids. In germline, CDR1 is MNHEY, CDR2 SMNVEV (reference sequence). The CDR3 reads CASSGHRLTGELFF. The CDR3 nucleotides are TGTGCCAGCAGCGGACACCGTCTTACCGGGGAGCTGTTTTTT.

The sample holds a few counts of this clone. The chain combines TRBV7-9 with TRBJ2-5, with 11 bases identical to TRBD1. Looked up from germline, CDR1 is SEHNR and CDR2 is FQNEAQ (reference sequence). The CDR3 covers 15 residues. The V and J ends lost 5 bases and 5 bases, in that order; junction bases with no gene match: 7. Here the CDR3 DNA reads TGTGCCAGCAGCGCCGGACAGGGGGCCTGGGAGACCCAGTACTTC. Its translation is CASSAGQGAWETQYF.

In this sample, this clone turned up a few times. V gene TRBV28 combines with J gene TRBJ2-1, with 9 bases fitting TRBD1. Trimming removed 6 bases from V and 14 bases from J; junction bases left unmatched: 11. The CDR3 totals 13 residues. CDR1 is MDHEN and CDR2 is SYDVKM in the germline V gene. In DNA, the CDR3 is TGTGCCAGCAGCCTTAACCGGGACAGGGATGAGTTCTTC. It translates to CASSLNRDRDEFF.

This chain joins TRBV11-2 and TRBJ2-7; 11 bases are a match to TRBD2. V lost 3 bases and J lost 3; bases outside the gene matches: 4. CDR1 and CDR2 (germline): SGHAT, FQNNGV. This CDR3 is 15 amino acids long. This CDR3 reads CASSLEGTSGYEQYF. CDR3 DNA: TGTGCCAGCAGCTTGGAAGGGACTAGCGGCTACGAGCAGTACTTC.

The gene calls are TRBV9 and TRBJ2-3; no firm D call. The germline V and J ends were trimmed by 4 bases and 2 bases, with 8 bases remaining between them. The CDR3 runs to 13 residues. In germline, CDR1 is SGDLS, CDR2 YYNGEE. The CDR3 nucleotides are TGTGCCAGCAGCCCCCGAATCACAGATACGCAGTATTTT. It encodes CASSPRITDTQYF.

The chain carries TRBV7-9 and TRBJ2-7, with no clear D. The length of the CDR3 is 14 residues. The V gene lost 0 bases and the J gene lost 6 bases, with 12 bases spanning the gap. Per the germline V gene, CDR1 is SEHNR and CDR2 is FQNEAQ (reference sequence). The CDR3 region has the DNA TGTGCCAGCAGCTTAGCCCCAGCAGTTTTCGAGCAGTACTTC. Translation: CASSLAPAVFEQYF.